The 5 T cell receptor beta chains below all came from one sample that was sequenced in a study of blood T cell repertoires in COVID-19. Using immunoSEQ multiplex PCR, the repertoire was profiled, and TCRdb retains in-frame clones only, with some absent. The profile shows about 200,000 clones, about 83% of them singletons. Sequenced input: peripheral blood. The source of these receptors is a woman in her 70s with active or convalescent COVID-19.

This clone has just one count. The chain employs TRBV6-5 and TRBJ1-2, with D possibly matching TRBD1 (5 bases). CDR1 and CDR2 (germline): MNHEY, SVGAGI. V gave up 0 bases and J gave up 0 bases, with 11 bases separating them. The CDR3 is made up of 16 amino acids. The CDR3: CASSYSRQRSNYGYTF. CDR3 in DNA: TGTGCCAGCAGTTACTCCCGACAGCGATCTAACTATGGCTACACCTTC.

V and J are TRBV4-1 and TRBJ2-7, with D maybe TRBD1 (6 bases). This CDR3 comprises 14 residues. Between the trimmed V and J ends, which lost 4 bases and 4 bases, there was a span of 14 bases. Germline lookup yields CDR1 MGHRA and CDR2 YSYEKL. This CDR3 reads CASSLRGGSYEQYF. The CDR3 DNA reads TGCGCCAGCAGCCTCCGTGGGGGCTCGTACGAGCAGTACTTC.

The genes are TRBV9 and TRBJ1-6; D is perhaps TRBD1 (5 bases). The CDR3 has 16 amino acids. Germline assignment: CDR1 SGDLS and CDR2 YYNGEE. Trimming cost V 6 bases and J 5 bases, with 18 bases left between them. CDR3 in DNA: TGTGCCAGCACTCCGGGTGGCAGGGAAAATAATTCACCCCTCCACTTT. Translated, it gives CASTPGGRENNSPLHF.

The V call is TRBV3-1 (or the pseudogene TRBV3-2), the J call TRBJ2-5, with TRBD2 matching 9 bases. Trimming removed 0 bases from V and 4 bases from J; junction bases left unmatched: 9. The CDR3 has 17 amino acids. Germline V gene data show CDR1 as LGHDT and CDR2 as YNNKEL (reference sequence). The DNA of the CDR3 is TGTGCCAGCAGCCAAGACCTTACCGGGACTAGCTCAGAGACCCAGTACTTC. The encoded protein is CASSQDLTGTSSETQYF.

The CDR3 DNA reads TGTGCCAGCAGCTACCGGACTAGCGGAAATTCAGATACGCAGTATTTT. It yields the protein CASSYRTSGNSDTQYF. The chain recombines TRBV9 with TRBJ2-3; 10 bases align to TRBD2. The CDR3 consists of 16 residues. In germline, CDR1 is SGDLS, CDR2 YYNGEE. V was clipped by 4 bases and J by 4 bases; unmatched bases: 9.